This paragraph covers one T cell receptor (beta chain) sequence. The PCR made use of 60 Vbeta and 13 Jbeta primers. The assay was immunoSEQ multiplex PCR, and TCRdb's table has in-frame clones only and misses some. The table lists 90,000 to 110,000 clones, roughly 80% of them singletons. This sample was included in a study of cytomegalovirus exposure and HLA in healthy donors. The length of the CDR3 is 13 residues. Germline lookup yields CDR1 ENHRY and CDR2 SYGVKD. The V end lost 4 bases, the J end lost 1 base, and 7 bases lay between the germline ends. The sequence was obtained from a man aged 25-40 years in good health and CMV-seropositive. Material: PBMCs. The chain joins TRBV10-3 to TRBJ1-2, with D tentatively TRBD1 (5 bases). CDR3 region: CAISADSNYGYTF. The CDR3 coding sequence is TGTGCCATCAGTGCCGACAGTAACTATGGCTACACCTTC.